This T cell receptor (beta chain) appears in the sequencing data of a study of blood T cells in healthy people across ages. For the study at large: When template switching was applied, about one barcoded beta molecule was captured per two T cells.

The use of a sample-barcoded 5' primer and a J-beta primer mix characterized a second PCR of roughly 6 to 12 cycles. A template-switch adaptor that had 12 random nucleotides put a tag on each cDNA molecule. MiXCR, run by TCRdb on the 5' RACE reads, gives a single entry per CDR3 protein. The sample consists of roughly 800,000 distinct CDR3 sequences, around 25% of them appearing once. Points from the study as a whole: Age advanced and TCR beta diversity per million T cells fell, roughly linearly.

As regards this clonotype: The antigen is unknown.

CDR3 size: 14 residues. Per germline, CDR1 ENHRY and CDR2 SYGVKD. The same specimen was also included in a second study, on T cells of mothers and their children. That report notes: Slightly, though not significantly, more overlap was seen in related than in unrelated mother-child pairs.

Material for sequencing was blood. This receptor was identified in a boy between 10 and 17 years old in good health. This chain joins TRBV10-3 and TRBJ2-5, with 8 bases lining up with TRBD1. The J call could be wrong; TRBJ2-7 is a better fit for the DNA end. The DNA of the CDR3 is TGTGCCATCAGTGAGTCGACAGGGGCTAACGAGCAGTACTTC. This gives the protein CAISESTGANEQYF.